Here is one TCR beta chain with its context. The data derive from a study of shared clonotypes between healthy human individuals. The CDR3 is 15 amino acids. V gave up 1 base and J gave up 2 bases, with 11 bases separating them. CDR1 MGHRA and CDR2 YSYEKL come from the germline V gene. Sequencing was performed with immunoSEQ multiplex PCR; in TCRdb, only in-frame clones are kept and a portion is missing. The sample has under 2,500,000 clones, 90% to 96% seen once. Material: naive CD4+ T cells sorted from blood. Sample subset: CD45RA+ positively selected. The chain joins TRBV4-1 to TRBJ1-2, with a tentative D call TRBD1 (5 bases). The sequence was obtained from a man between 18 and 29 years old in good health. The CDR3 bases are TGCGCCAGCAGCCAAGGTACCGCAGGGAACTATGGCTACACCTTC. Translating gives CASSQGTAGNYGYTF.